Sequencing of this T cell receptor beta chain was carried out in a study of T cell responses to AZD1222 COVID-19 vaccine (dated by TCRdb to 2020 to 2022). Turning to the overall study: AZD1222 recipients whose second dose came at about 4 weeks and those whose second dose came at about 12 weeks were combined into one group, since spike-specific TCR depth and breadth did not differ between the two schedules. Trial participants were enrolled by age into subgroups of 18-55, 56-69 and 70-plus years, and roughly 160, 29 and 62 TCR-sequenced participants, respectively, were included in these subgroups. TCR sequencing was performed for about 250 trial participants, of whom about 200 were given two doses of AZD1222 and about 25 were given two doses of MenACWY control vaccine. On the study overall, not on this receptor specifically: Nearly half of unique spike-specific TCRs reportedly recognized epitopes outside regions mutated in the B.1.351 and B.1.1.7 variants. Most participants were white British and females outnumbered males, and the authors suggested that clonal diversity may have been underestimated. The 56-69-year group was small, and its depth increase did not reach significance, likely because of low power. CD4 TCRs associated with the vaccine covered the entire spike protein, and the dominant responses were in regions 160-218 and 743-854. A significant rise in spike-specific TCR breadth and depth was observed after two AZD1222 doses relative to day 0 and relative to MenACWY recipients. Because no day 14 peak-response samples were available, the repertoires could be characterized only after the peak T cell response. Conclusions about previously exposed vaccinees were limited because only a handful of AZD1222 recipients were SARS-CoV-2 seropositive at baseline.

The germline V gene (reference sequence) supplies CDR1 MNHEY and CDR2 SMNVEV. The CDR3 runs 18 residues from the cysteine to the phenylalanine. The read is trimmed to its CDR3 DNA, 54 bases read in frame from base 1. At the junction V is shortened by 3 bases and J by 2 bases, with 20 bases in between. Remarks on this clone: Its cognate antigen has yet to be identified. No base quality values were provided; no much bigger clone lies one nucleotide off.

What this sample's time point label stands for: baseline before first vaccination. Vaccinee samples were obtained from the UK trials COV001 and COV002, which included a single-blind randomized controlled phase 2/3 trial of AZD1222 (ChAdOx1 nCoV-19) in healthy adults. For TCRbeta chain sequencing, PBMC samples from trial participants were taken at day 0 and at day 28 after the second dose. The CDR3 regions of human TCRbeta chains were subjected to immunosequencing. Per the original workflow: TCRs in the repertoires were matched against a reference library of SARS-CoV-2-specific TCRs that had been generated with the MIRA antigen-specificity platform. Breadth was defined as the fraction of unique TCRs that were SARS-CoV-2-associated. Depth was defined as the fraction of total T cells that were SARS-CoV-2-associated. Using the MIRA data, each spike-specific TCR was assigned both to the spike region to which the TCR was reactive and to a CD4 or CD8 class. Log10-transformed breadth and depth values were compared by one-way ANOVA with Sidak's multiple comparisons tests. TCRdb stores this immuneACCESS table with in-frame sequences only. Part of the clones is absent; in the studies checked, under half of the shortfall reflects unresolved V genes, and no reason is known for the rest. D and trimming were read from the DNA, whereas the V and J calls and clone size are those reported in that table. Present in this sample are about 120,000 clones, about 89% of which were seen just once. 5% to 6.5% of the sample belongs to the ten largest clones.

The sequence joins TRBV27 to TRBJ2-1, and the D gene may be TRBD2, 5 bases matching. Sequenced here: peripheral blood, sampled on day 0 of AZD1222 vaccination. This TCR came from an adult in good health. At the DNA level, the sequence is TGTGCCAGCAGTTTTGAGGGTAGTCGGGCGGACCCCTACAATGAGCAGTTCTTC. Its translation reads: CASSFEGSRADPYNEQFF.